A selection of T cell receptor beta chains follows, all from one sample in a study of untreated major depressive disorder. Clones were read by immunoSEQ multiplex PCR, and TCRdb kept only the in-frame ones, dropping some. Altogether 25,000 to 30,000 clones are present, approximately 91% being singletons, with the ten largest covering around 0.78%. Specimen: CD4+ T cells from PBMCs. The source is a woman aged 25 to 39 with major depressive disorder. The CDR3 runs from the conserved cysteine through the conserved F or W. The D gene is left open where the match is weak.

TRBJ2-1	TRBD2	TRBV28	TGTGCCAGTAATAGCGGGAGGGTTTACAATGAGCAGTTCTTC	CASNSGRVYNEQFF
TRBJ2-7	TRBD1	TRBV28	TGTGCCAGCATTCCGGGACAGGGGTCCTACGAGCAGTACTTC	CASIPGQGSYEQYF
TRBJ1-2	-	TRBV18	TGTGCCAGCTCATCAATGGACACAAACTATGGCTACACCTTC	CASSSMDTNYGYTF
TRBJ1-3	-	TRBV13	TGTGCCAGCAGCTGGGGGGGAGTAAACACCATATATTTT	CASSWGGVNTIYF
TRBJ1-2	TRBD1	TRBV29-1	TGCAGCGCGGGACAGGGCGTCAACTATGGCTACACCTTC	CSAGQGVNYGYTF
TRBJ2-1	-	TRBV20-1	TGCAGTGCTAGCTCTCGGGAGCAGTTCTTC	CSASSREQFF
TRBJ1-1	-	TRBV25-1	TGTGCCAGCAGAGAAGTATCGGCTACGGGGACTGAAGCTTTCTTT	CASREVSATGTEAFF
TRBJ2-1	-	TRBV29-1	TGCAGCGTTGAGAGGGAGTCTCTCTACAATGAGCAGTTCTTC	CSVERESLYNEQFF
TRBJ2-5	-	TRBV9	TGTGCCAGCAGCGTAGGGTACCTAGCAGACCAAGAGACCCAGTACTTC	CASSVGYLADQETQYF
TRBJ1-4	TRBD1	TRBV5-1	TGCGCCAGCAGCACCGGGACAGCCTCAACTAATGAAAAACTGTTTTTT	CASSTGTASTNEKLFF